Listed below are T cell receptor beta chains from one sample, sequenced in a study of cytomegalovirus exposure and HLA in healthy donors. Some clones are missing from TCRdb's copy, which holds only in-frame ones; the method was immunoSEQ multiplex PCR. The table shows 150,000 to 200,000 clones, with around 81% occurring only once. The sequencing input was PBMCs. The receptors here all came from a woman aged 18-29 years in good health and CMV-seropositive. The CDR3 runs from the conserved cysteine through the conserved F or W. A D gene is named only where the DNA matches it firmly. Part of the rows lack a size; the others show once, few, many or a class for expanded clones.

CASSPPGWEKLFF | TGTGCCAGCAGCCCACCGGGGTGGGAAAAACTGTTTTTT | TRBJ1-4 | 13 | TRBV7-9 | - | -
CASSLTAGKHTDTQYF | TGTGCCAGCAGTTTAACAGCGGGGAAGCACACAGATACGCAGTATTTT | TRBJ2-3 | 16 | TRBV27 | once | TRBD2
CASSLLGTGPYEQYF | TGTGCCAGCAGCCTGCTCGGGACAGGGCCCTACGAGCAGTACTTC | TRBJ2-7 | 15 | TRBV7-2 | few | TRBD1
CATSRDPRGNQPQHF | TGTGCCACCAGCAGAGATCCCCGGGGCAATCAGCCCCAGCATTTT | TRBJ1-5 | 15 | TRBV15 | few | -
CASSVSGGEETQYF | TGTGCCAGCAGCGTATCAGGGGGCGAAGAGACCCAGTACTTC | TRBJ2-5 | 14 | TRBV9 | - | TRBD1
CASSLDIDTQYF | TGTGCCAGCAGCTTAGATATAGATACGCAGTATTTT | TRBJ2-3 | 12 | TRBV7-2 | - | -
CATSRVGGAIHEQFF | TGTGCCACCAGCAGAGTCGGGGGGGCTATCCATGAGCAGTTCTTC | TRBJ2-1 | 15 | TRBV15 | - | TRBD2
CASSKETGDSSQPQHF | TGTGCCAGCAGCAAAGAGACAGGGGATTCGTCTCAGCCCCAGCATTTT | TRBJ1-5 | 16 | TRBV5-6 | few | TRBD1
CASSDGRKENTGELFF | TGTGCCAGCAGCGATGGCAGGAAAGAGAACACCGGGGAGCTGTTTTTT | TRBJ2-2 | 16 | TRBV9 | once | -
CASSPGGGQETQYF | TGTGCCAGCAGCCCTGGGGGGGGCCAAGAGACCCAGTACTTC | TRBJ2-5 | 14 | TRBV7-7 | once | TRBD2
CASSLRVAGGYITDTQYF | TGTGCCAGCAGTTTGCGAGTAGCGGGGGGGTATATCACAGATACGCAGTATTTT | TRBJ2-3 | 18 | TRBV27 | - | TRBD2
CSVEDQGAGEQYF | TGCAGCGTTGAAGATCAGGGGGCGGGGGAGCAGTACTTC | TRBJ2-7 | 13 | TRBV29-1 | - | TRBD1
CASSQARISEQYF | TGTGCCAGCAGCCAAGCGAGGATCTCCGAGCAGTACTTC | TRBJ2-7 | 13 | TRBV7-2 | - | -
CASSTSGVGEQYF | TGTGCCAGCAGTACCTCAGGGGTTGGCGAGCAGTACTTC | TRBJ2-7 | 13 | TRBV2 | - | -
CASTRLNQPQHF | TGTGCCAGCACGCGGCTCAATCAGCCCCAGCATTTT | TRBJ1-5 | 12 | TRBV28 | - | -
CASSPRGGADEKLFF | TGTGCCAGCTCGCCCCGGGGGGGGGCCGATGAAAAACTGTTTTTT | TRBJ1-4 | 15 | TRBV18 | - | -
CASSIEQGSIYGYTF | TGTGCCAGTAGTATAGAACAGGGGAGCATCTATGGCTACACCTTC | TRBJ1-2 | 15 | TRBV19 | once | TRBD1
CATSRVVQGLDEQFF | TGTGCCACCAGCAGAGTGGTTCAGGGATTGGATGAGCAGTTCTTC | TRBJ2-1 | 15 | TRBV15 | - | -
CASRTGMGNQPQHF | TGTGCCAGCAGAACAGGGATGGGCAATCAGCCCCAGCATTTT | TRBJ1-5 | 14 | TRBV6-6 | - | -
CASSQVSSGGVEQYF | TGCGCCAGCAGCCAAGTGTCTAGCGGGGGGGTCGAGCAGTACTTC | TRBJ2-7 | 15 | TRBV4-1 | - | TRBD2
CASSLNLGQREKLFF | TGTGCCAGCAGTTTAAATCTGGGACAGAGGGAAAAACTGTTTTTT | TRBJ1-4 | 15 | TRBV27 | - | TRBD1
CASSATPTSFEQYF | TGTGCCAGCAGCGCAACCCCGACTAGCTTCGAGCAGTACTTC | TRBJ2-7 | 14 | TRBV9 | - | TRBD2
CASSLIVLSYNEQFF | TGTGCCAGCAGCTTGATAGTCTTGAGCTACAATGAGCAGTTCTTC | TRBJ2-1 | 15 | TRBV5-8 | - | -
CASSGAPNGNQPQHF | TGTGCCAGCAGTGGGGCCCCCAATGGCAATCAGCCCCAGCATTTT | TRBJ1-5 | 15 | TRBV6-1 | once | -
CASSSKGAGTIYF | TGTGCCAGCAGTTCAAAGGGGGCAGGCACCATATATTTT | TRBJ1-3 | 13 | TRBV6-6 | - | TRBD1
CASRGLAGGGEQFF | TGTGCCAGCAGAGGACTAGCGGGGGGTGGTGAGCAGTTCTTC | TRBJ2-1 | 14 | TRBV4-2 | - | TRBD2
CASSLISSVTDTQYF | TGTGCCAGCAGCCTTATCAGTAGCGTCACAGATACGCAGTATTTT | TRBJ2-3 | 15 | TRBV7-2 | - | -
CASSPQQGNEQYF | TGTGCCAGCTCCCCCCAACAGGGAAACGAGCAGTACTTC | TRBJ2-7 | 13 | TRBV18 | - | -
CASSLGTRSYNEQFF | TGTGCCAGCAGCTTAGGGACAAGGTCCTACAATGAGCAGTTCTTC | TRBJ2-1 | 15 | TRBV11-3 | once | -
CASSVENRGTGEDYGYTF | TGTGCCAGCAGCGTAGAAAATAGGGGGACAGGGGAGGACTATGGCTACACCTTC | TRBJ1-2 | 18 | TRBV9 | - | TRBD1
CASRIHTPAAEAFF | TGTGCCAGCAGGATCCACACCCCAGCGGCTGAAGCTTTCTTT | TRBJ1-1 | 14 | TRBV6-1 | - | -
CASTRAGDYNEQFF | TGTGCCAGCACCCGAGCGGGGGATTACAATGAGCAGTTCTTC | TRBJ2-1 | 14 | TRBV6-4 | - | TRBD2